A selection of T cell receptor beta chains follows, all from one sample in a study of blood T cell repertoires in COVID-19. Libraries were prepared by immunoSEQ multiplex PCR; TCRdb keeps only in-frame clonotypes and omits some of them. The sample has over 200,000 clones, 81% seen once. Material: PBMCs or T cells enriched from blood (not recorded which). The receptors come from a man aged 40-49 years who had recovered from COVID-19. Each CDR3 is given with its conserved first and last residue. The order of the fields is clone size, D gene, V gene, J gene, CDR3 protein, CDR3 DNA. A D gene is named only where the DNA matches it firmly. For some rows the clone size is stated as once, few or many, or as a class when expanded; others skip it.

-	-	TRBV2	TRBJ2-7	CASSPSYVVYEQYF	TGTGCCAGCAGTCCCTCCTATGTAGTCTACGAGCAGTACTTC
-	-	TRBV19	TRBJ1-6	CASSISFRGQSRGYNSPLHF	TGTGCCAGTAGTATTAGTTTCAGGGGACAATCCAGGGGATATAATTCACCCCTCCACTTT
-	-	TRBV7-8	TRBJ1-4	CASSLEWASEKLFF	TGTGCCAGCAGCTTAGAGTGGGCGAGTGAAAAACTGTTTTTT
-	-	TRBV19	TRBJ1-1	CASSMRGTEAFF	TGTGCCAGTAGTATGAGGGGGACTGAAGCTTTCTTT
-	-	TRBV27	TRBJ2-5	CASSLSLGGQETQYF	TGTGCCAGCAGTTTATCCTTGGGGGGCCAAGAGACCCAGTACTTC
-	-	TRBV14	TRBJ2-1	CASRAGGPISYNEQFF	TGTGCCAGCAGGGCGGGTGGCCCAATCTCCTACAATGAGCAGTTCTTC
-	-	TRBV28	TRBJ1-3	CASTSTGPGNTIYF	TGTGCCAGCACCTCTACAGGGCCGGGAAACACCATATATTTT
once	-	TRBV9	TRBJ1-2	CASSSSTTLNLGGYTF	TGTGCCAGCAGCTCAAGTACGACCTTAAATCTAGGTGGCTACACCTTC
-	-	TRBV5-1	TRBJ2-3	CASSGGGGRGDTQYF	TGCGCCAGCAGCGGCGGTGGGGGGAGAGGAGATACGCAGTATTTT
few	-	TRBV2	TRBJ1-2	CASSDIRGGYTF	TGTGCCAGCAGTGACATCCGAGGGGGCTACACCTTC
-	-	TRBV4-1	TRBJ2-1	CASSQVLAGKGEQFF	TGCGCCAGCAGCCAAGTTCTCGCGGGAAAAGGTGAGCAGTTCTTC
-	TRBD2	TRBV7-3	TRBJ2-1	CASSSTGGPRNEQFF	TGTGCCAGCAGCTCCACGGGAGGGCCTAGGAATGAGCAGTTCTTC
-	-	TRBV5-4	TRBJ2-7	CASSSGFAQYF	TGTGCCAGCAGCTCAGGGTTCGCGCAGTACTTC
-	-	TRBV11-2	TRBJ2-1	CASSKRSGSSYNEQFF	TGTGCCAGCAGCAAACGAAGCGGTAGCTCCTACAATGAGCAGTTCTTC
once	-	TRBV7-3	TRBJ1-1	CASSLGGEGTEAFF	TGTGCCAGCAGCTTAGGGGGCGAAGGCACTGAAGCTTTCTTT
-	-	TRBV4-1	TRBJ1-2	CASSQDPDSNYGYTF	TGCGCCAGCAGCCAAGACCCGGACAGTAACTATGGCTACACCTTC
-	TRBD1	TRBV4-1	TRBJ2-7	CASSQAGTGTYEQYF	TGCGCCAGCAGCCAAGCGGGGACAGGGACCTACGAGCAGTACTTC
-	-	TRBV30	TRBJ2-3	CAWSLGGGPFIPQYF	TGTGCCTGGAGTCTTGGGGGGGGGCCTTTTATCCCGCAGTATTTT
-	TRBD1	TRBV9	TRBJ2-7	CASSPRGTADSYEQYF	TGTGCCAGCAGCCCCCGAGGGACAGCCGACTCCTACGAGCAGTACTTC
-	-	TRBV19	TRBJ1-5	CASSYSNQPQHF	TGTGCCAGTTCTTATAGCAATCAGCCCCAGCATTTT
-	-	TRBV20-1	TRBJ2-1	CSASGPGPLSNEQFF	TGCAGTGCTAGTGGGCCAGGTCCCTTGTCCAATGAGCAGTTCTTC
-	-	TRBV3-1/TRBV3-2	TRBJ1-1	CASSSEGTEAFF	TGTGCCAGCAGCTCTGAGGGCACTGAAGCTTTCTTT
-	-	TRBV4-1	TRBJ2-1	CASSVNTGYNEQFF	TGCGCCAGCAGCGTTAATACAGGCTACAATGAGCAGTTCTTC
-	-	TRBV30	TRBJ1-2	CAWSTGRKNYGYTF	TGTGCCTGGAGTACAGGACGGAAGAACTATGGCTACACCTTC
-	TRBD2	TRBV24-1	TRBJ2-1	CATSDPLAGGRHEQFF	TGTGCCACCAGTGATCCACTAGCGGGGGGACGGCATGAGCAGTTCTTC
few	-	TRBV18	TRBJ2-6	CASSLRTGMSGANVLTF	TGTGCCAGCTCTCTTAGGACCGGGATGTCTGGGGCCAACGTCCTGACTTTC
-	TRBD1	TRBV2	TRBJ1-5	CASSTDREQPQHF	TGTGCCAGCAGTACGGACAGGGAACAGCCCCAGCATTTT
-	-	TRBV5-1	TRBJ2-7	CASSLAPQGSPYEQYF	TGCGCCAGCAGCTTGGCCCCGCAGGGGTCGCCCTACGAGCAGTACTTC
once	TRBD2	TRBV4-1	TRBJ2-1	CASSLAGGRSSYNEQFF	TGCGCCAGCAGCCTAGCGGGAGGGCGGAGCTCCTACAATGAGCAGTTCTTC
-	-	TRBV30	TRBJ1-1	CAWSKSSGVNTEAFF	TGTGCCTGGAGTAAAAGTTCGGGAGTGAACACTGAAGCTTTCTTT
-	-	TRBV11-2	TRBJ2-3	CASSLIGGLSTDTQYF	TGTGCCAGCAGCTTAATAGGGGGTTTAAGCACAGATACGCAGTATTTT
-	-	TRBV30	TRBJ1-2	CAWSVYSYGYTF	TGTGCCTGGAGTGTGTACTCCTATGGCTACACCTTC
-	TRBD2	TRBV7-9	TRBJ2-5	CASSFGTSGRRTQETQYF	TGTGCCAGCAGCTTCGGGACTAGCGGGAGGCGGACACAAGAGACCCAGTACTTC
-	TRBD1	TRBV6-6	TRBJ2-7	CATISGTGGEQYF	TGTGCCACTATATCGGGGACAGGGGGTGAGCAGTACTTC
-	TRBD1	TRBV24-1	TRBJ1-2	CATSDYRGHGYTF	TGTGCCACCAGTGATTACAGGGGGCATGGCTACACCTTC
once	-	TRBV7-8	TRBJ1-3	CASSLTSGNTIYF	TGTGCCAGCAGCTTAACTTCCGGAAACACCATATATTTT
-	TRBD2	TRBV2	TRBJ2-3	CASSASGAGATDTQYF	TGTGCCAGCAGTGCTTCGGGAGCGGGAGCCACAGATACGCAGTATTTT
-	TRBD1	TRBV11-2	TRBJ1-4	CASSLGQGAGEKLFF	TGTGCCAGCAGCTTGGGACAGGGCGCGGGTGAAAAACTGTTTTTT
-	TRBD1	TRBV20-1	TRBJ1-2	CSAKTGLGYTF	TGCAGTGCTAAGACAGGGTTAGGCTACACCTTC
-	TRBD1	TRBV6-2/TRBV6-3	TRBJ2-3	CASSSNRGISTDTQYF	TGTGCCAGCAGTTCCAACAGGGGAATTAGCACAGATACGCAGTATTTT
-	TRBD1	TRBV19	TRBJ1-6	CASSPDRVGGSPLHF	TGTGCCAGTAGCCCGGACAGGGTGGGAGGATCACCCCTCCACTTT
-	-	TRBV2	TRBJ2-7	CASRRQVQQYF	TGTGCCAGCAGGCGACAGGTGCAGCAGTACTTC